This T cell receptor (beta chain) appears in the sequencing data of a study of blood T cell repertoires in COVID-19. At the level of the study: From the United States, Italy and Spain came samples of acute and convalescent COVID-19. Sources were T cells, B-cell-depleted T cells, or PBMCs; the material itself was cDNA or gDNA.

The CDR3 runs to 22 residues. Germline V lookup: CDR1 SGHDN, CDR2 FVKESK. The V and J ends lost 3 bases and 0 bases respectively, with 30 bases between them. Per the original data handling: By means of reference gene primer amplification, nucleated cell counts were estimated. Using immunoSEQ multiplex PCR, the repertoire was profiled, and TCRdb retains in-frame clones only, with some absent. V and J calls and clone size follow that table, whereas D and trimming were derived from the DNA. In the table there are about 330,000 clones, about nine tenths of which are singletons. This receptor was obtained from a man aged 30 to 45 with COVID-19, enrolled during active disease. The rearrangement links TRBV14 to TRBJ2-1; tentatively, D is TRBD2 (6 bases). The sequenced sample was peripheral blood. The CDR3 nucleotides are TGTGCCAGCAGCCACCAAAGGTCCCCGATGGGAGGTTGGAGCGGCTCCTACAATGAGCAGTTCTTC. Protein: CASSHQRSPMGGWSGSYNEQFF.